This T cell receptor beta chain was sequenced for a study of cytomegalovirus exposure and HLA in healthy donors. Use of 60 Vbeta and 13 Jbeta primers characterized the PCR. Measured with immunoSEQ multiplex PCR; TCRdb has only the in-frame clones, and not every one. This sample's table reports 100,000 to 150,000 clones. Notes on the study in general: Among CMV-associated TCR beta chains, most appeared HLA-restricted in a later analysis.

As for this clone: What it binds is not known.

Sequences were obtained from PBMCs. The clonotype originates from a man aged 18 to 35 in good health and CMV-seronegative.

Here the CDR3 reads CASSLDSHADTQYF. The CDR3 DNA follows: TGTGCCAGCAGCTTGGACTCCCATGCAGATACGCAGTATTTT. The chain recombines TRBV7-9 with TRBJ2-3, with TRBD2 as a possible D gene (5 bases). Trimming left V 3 bases short and J 4 bases short, with 11 bases between. The CDR3 has 14 residues. Germline CDR1 reads SEHNR; CDR2 reads FQNEAQ (reference sequence).